This T cell receptor beta chain was sequenced in a study of cytomegalovirus exposure and HLA in healthy donors. General study points: 87-base-pair reads could not separate some V segments, including TRBV6-2 and TRBV6-3. Donor immune exposure was known only as CMV serostatus. The CMV antigen specificity of three CMV-associated chains was confirmed through in vitro analysis.

Concerning this clone itself: Its antigen is still unknown.

Researchers ran the PCR with 60 Vbeta and 13 Jbeta primers. Sequencing used immunoSEQ multiplex PCR; TCRdb keeps in-frame clones, though not all of them. The sample holds about 140,000 clones; 80% are singletons and the top ten take under 5%. Germline values: CDR1 SGHAT, CDR2 FQNNGV. After removal of 8 bases from V and 7 bases from J, the junction contained 7 bases not matched to a gene. This CDR3 comprises 14 residues. J is TRBJ1-6 and V is TRBV11-2; 8 nucleotides line up with TRBD1. The sequence came from a man aged 35-49 years in good health and CMV-seronegative. Specimen: PBMCs. CDR3 amino acids: CASANDRGNSPLHF. The CDR3 DNA reads TGTGCCAGCGCCAACGACAGGGGCAATTCACCCCTCCACTTT.